This T cell receptor (beta chain) emerged from a study of blood T cell repertoires in COVID-19. The germline CDR1 and CDR2 sequences are MNHEY and SVGAGI. CDR3 length: 12 amino acids. Trimming removed 11 bases from V and 7 bases from J; junction bases left unmatched: 7. Sequencing used immunoSEQ multiplex PCR; TCRdb keeps in-frame clones, though not all of them. The top ten clones hold 1.6% of a sample with about 64,000 clones, about nine tenths of them seen once. V and J are TRBV6-5 and TRBJ1-2; 10 nucleotides align to TRBD1. This receptor was identified in a human donor in a cohort sampled during active COVID-19. Input material: peripheral blood. CDR3 DNA sequence: TGTGCCGGTCGACAGGGGGCTTTTGGCTACACCTTC. As protein: CAGRQGAFGYTF.